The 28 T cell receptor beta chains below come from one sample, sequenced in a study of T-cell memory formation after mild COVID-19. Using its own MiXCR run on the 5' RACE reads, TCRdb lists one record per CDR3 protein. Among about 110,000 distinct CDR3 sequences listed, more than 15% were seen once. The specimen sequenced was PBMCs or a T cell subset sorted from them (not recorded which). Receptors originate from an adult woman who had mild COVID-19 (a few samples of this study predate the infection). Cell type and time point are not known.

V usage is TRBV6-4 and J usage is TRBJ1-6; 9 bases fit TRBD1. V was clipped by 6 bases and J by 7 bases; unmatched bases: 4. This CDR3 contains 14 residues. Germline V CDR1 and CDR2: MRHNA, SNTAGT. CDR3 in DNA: TGTGCCAGCAGCCCCGGACAGGGGAATTCACCCCTCCACTTT. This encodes CASSPGQGNSPLHF.

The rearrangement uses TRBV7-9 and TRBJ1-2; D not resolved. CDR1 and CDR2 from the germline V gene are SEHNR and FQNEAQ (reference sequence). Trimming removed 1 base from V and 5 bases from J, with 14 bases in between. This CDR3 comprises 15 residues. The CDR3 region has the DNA TGTGCCAGCAGCTTAGATGAAGGTCTTTCTTATGGCTACACCTTC. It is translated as CASSLDEGLSYGYTF. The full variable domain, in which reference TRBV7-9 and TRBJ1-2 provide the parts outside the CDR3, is DTGVSQNPRHKITKRGQNVTFRCDPISEHNRLYWYRQTLGQGPEFLTYFQNEAQLEKSRLLSDRFSAERPKGSFSTLEIQRTEQGDSAMYLCASSLDEGLSYGYTFGSGTRLTVV.

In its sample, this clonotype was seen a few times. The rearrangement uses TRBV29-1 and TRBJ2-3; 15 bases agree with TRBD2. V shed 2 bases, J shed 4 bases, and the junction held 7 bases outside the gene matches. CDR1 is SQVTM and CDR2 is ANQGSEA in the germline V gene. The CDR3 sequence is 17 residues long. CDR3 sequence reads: CSVEPGLAGGFADTQYF. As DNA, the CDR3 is TGCAGCGTTGAACCGGGACTAGCGGGAGGTTTCGCAGATACGCAGTATTTT.

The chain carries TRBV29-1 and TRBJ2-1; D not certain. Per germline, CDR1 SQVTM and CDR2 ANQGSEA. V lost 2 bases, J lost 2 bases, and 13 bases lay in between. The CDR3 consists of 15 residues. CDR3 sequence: CSVEMPTPTYNEQFF. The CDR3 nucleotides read TGCAGCGTTGAAATGCCCACGCCGACCTACAATGAGCAGTTCTTC.

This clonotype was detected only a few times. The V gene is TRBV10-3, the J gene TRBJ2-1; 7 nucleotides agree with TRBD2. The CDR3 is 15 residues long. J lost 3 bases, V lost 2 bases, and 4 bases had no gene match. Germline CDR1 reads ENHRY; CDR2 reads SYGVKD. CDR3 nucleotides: TGTGCCATCAGTGAGGGTAGCGGGTACTACAATGAGCAGTTCTTC. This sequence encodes CAISEGSGYYNEQFF.

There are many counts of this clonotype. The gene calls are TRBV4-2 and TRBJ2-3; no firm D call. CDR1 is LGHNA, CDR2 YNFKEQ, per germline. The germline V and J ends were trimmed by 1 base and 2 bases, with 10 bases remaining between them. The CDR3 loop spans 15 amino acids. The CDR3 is CASSQGGRYTDTQYF. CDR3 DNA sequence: TGTGCCAGCAGCCAAGGGGGAAGATACACAGATACGCAGTATTTT.

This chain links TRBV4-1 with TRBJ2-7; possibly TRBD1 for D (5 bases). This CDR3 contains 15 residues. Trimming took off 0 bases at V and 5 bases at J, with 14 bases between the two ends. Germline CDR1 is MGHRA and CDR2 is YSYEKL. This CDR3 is CASSQEGRLGDEQYF. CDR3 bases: TGCGCCAGCAGCCAAGAAGGTCGGCTAGGGGACGAGCAGTACTTC.

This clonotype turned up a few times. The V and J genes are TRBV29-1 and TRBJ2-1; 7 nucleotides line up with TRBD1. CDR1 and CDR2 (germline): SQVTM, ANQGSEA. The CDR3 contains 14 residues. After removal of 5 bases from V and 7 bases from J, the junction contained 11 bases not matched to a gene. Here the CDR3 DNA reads TGCAGCGTTTTTCCGACAGGGTCTGAGAATGAGCAGTTCTTC. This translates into CSVFPTGSENEQFF.

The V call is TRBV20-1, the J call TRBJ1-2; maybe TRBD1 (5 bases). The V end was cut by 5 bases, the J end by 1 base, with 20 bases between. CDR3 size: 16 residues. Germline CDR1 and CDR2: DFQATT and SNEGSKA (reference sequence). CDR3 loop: CSAPLPPQAINYGYTF. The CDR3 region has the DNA TGCAGTGCTCCCCTGCCGCCACAGGCGATTAACTATGGCTACACCTTC.

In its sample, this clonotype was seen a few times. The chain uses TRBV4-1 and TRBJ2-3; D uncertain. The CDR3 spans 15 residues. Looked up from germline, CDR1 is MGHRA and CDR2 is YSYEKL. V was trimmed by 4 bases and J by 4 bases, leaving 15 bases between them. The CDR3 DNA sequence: TGCGCCAGCAGCCCCGGGCCCTTGCTCGCAGATACGCAGTATTTT. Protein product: CASSPGPLLADTQYF.

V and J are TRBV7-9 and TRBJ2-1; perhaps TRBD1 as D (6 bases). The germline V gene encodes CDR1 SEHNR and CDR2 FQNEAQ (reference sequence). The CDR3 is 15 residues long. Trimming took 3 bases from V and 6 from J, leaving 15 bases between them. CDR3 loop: CASSFPWGRFNEQFF. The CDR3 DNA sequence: TGTGCCAGCAGCTTCCCTTGGGGGCGCTTCAATGAGCAGTTCTTC.

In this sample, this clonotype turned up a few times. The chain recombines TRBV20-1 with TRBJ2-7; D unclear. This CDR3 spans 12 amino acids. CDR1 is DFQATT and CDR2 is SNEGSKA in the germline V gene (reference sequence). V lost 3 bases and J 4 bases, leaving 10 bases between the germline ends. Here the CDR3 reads CSASDFYYEQYF. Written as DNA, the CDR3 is TGCAGTGCTAGTGACTTTTATTACGAGCAGTACTTC.

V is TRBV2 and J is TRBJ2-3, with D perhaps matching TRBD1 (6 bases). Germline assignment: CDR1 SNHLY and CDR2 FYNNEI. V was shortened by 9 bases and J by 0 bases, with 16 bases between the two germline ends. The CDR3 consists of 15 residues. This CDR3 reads CARENRTASTDTQYF. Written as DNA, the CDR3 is TGTGCCAGAGAGAACCGGACAGCTAGCACAGATACGCAGTATTTT.

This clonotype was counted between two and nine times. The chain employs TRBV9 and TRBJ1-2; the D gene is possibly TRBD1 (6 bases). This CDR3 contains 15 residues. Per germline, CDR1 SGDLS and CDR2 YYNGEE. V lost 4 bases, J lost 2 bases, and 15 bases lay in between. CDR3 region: CASSFPGGGNYGYTF. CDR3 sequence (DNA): TGTGCCAGCAGCTTTCCCGGGGGGGGCAACTATGGCTACACCTTC.

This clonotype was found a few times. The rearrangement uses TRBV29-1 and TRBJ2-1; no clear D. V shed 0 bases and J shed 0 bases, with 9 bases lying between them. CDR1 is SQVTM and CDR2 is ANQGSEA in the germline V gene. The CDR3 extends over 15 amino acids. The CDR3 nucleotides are TGCAGCGTTGAAGAAGCCGGTAGCTCCTACAATGAGCAGTTCTTC. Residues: CSVEEAGSSYNEQFF.

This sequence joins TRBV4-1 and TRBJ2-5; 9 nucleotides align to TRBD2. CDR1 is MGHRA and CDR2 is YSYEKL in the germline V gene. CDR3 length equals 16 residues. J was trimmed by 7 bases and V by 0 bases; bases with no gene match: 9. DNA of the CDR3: TGCGCCAGCAGCCAAGATAGCGCGGGGGGGCTAGGGACCCAGTACTTC. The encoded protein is CASSQDSAGGLGTQYF.

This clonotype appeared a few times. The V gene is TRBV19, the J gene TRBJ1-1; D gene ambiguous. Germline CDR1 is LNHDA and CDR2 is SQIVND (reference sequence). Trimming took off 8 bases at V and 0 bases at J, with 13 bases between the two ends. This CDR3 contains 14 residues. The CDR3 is CASYARLMNTEAFF. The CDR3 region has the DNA TGTGCCAGTTATGCGAGGCTCATGAACACTGAAGCTTTCTTT.

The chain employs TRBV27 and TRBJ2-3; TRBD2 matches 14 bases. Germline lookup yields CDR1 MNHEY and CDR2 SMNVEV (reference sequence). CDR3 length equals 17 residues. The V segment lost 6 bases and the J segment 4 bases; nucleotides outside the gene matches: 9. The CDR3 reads CASSRLAGGLLSDTQYF. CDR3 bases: TGTGCCAGCAGCAGACTAGCGGGAGGGCTTCTGTCAGATACGCAGTATTTT.

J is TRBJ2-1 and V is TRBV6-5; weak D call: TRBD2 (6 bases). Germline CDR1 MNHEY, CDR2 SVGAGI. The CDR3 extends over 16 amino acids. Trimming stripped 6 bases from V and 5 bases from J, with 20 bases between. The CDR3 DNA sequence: TGTGCCAGCAGCGTCCTTGTGGGCGGGAACGACAATGAGCAGTTCTTC. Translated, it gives CASSVLVGGNDNEQFF.

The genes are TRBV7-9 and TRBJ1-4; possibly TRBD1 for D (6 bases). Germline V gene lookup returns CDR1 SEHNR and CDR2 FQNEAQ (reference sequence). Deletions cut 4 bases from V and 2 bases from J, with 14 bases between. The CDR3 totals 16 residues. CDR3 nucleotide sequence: TGTGCCAGCAGCTCCCCGGGGGGCGTCACTAATGAAAAACTGTTTTTT. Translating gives CASSSPGGVTNEKLFF.

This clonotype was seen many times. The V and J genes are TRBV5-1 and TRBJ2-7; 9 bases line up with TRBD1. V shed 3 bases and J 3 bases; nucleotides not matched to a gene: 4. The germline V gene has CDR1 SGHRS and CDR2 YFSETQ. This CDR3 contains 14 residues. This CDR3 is CASSYGQGNYEQYF. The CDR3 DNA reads TGCGCCAGCAGCTACGGACAGGGGAACTACGAGCAGTACTTC.

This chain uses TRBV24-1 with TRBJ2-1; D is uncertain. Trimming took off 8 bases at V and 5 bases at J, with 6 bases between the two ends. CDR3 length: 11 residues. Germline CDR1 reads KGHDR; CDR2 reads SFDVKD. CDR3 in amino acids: CATTEDNEQFF. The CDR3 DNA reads TGTGCCACCACAGAAGACAATGAGCAGTTCTTC.

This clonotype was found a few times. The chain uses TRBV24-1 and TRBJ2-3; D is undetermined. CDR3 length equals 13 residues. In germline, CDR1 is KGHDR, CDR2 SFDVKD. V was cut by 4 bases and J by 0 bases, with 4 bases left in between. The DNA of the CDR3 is TGTGCCACCAGTGAATATAGCACAGATACGCAGTATTTT. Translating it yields CATSEYSTDTQYF.

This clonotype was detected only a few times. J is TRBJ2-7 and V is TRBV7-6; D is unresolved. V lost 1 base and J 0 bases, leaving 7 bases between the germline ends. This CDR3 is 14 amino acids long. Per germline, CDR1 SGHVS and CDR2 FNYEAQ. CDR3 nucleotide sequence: TGTGCCAGCAGCTTAGTTGCAAGCTCCTACGAGCAGTACTTC. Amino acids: CASSLVASSYEQYF.

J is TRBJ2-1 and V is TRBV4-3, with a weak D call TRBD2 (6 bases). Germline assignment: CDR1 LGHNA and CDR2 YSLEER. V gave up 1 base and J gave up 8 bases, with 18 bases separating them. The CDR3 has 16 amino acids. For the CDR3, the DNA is TGCGCCAGCAGCCAAGCATCGGGAGCGGATTGGGATGAGCAGTTCTTC. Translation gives CASSQASGADWDEQFF.

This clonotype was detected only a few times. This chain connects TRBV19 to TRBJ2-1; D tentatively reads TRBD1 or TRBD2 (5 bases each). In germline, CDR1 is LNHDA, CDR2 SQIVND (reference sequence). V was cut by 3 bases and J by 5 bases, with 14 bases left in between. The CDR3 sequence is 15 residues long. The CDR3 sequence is CASSMGPREHNEQFF. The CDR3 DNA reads TGTGCCAGTAGTATGGGGCCGAGGGAACACAATGAGCAGTTCTTC.

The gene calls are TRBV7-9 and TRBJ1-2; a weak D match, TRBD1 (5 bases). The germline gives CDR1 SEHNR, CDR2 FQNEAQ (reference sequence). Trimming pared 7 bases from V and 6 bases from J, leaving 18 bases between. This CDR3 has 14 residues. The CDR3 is CASKPWDVPDGYTF. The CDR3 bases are TGTGCCAGCAAGCCCTGGGACGTCCCCGATGGCTACACCTTC.

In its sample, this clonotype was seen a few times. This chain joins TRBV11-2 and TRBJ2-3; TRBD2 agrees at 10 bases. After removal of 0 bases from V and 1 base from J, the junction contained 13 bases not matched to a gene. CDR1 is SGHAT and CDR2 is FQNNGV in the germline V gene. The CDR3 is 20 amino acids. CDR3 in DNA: TGTGCCAGCAGCTTAGATGGGCTAGCGGGGGCTCGGAAACGCACAGATACGCAGTATTTT. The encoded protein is CASSLDGLAGARKRTDTQYF.